This TCR beta chain was recovered during a study of early stage breast cancer tumors. Data came from immunoSEQ multiplex PCR; TCRdb stores just in-frame clones and leaves some out. This table holds roughly 30,000 clones, roughly 78% found once. This CDR3 contains 13 residues. Germline V gene lookup returns CDR1 SGHAT and CDR2 FQDESV (reference sequence). The V gene lost 1 base and the J gene lost 3 bases, with 5 bases spanning the gap. This clone appeared a few times. The chain has TRBV11-1 and TRBJ2-3; D gene ambiguous. This sequence was found in a person between 55 and 69 years old with breast cancer. Material for sequencing was blood. CDR3 loop: CASSLDSTDTQYF. The CDR3 nucleotides are TGTGCCAGCAGCTTAGACTCTACAGATACGCAGTATTTT. Looking up the rest from reference TRBV11-1 and TRBJ2-3 gives the full variable domain: EAEVAQSPRYKITEKSQAVAFWCDPISGHATLYWYRQILGQGPELLVQFQDESVVDDSQLPKDRFSAERLKGVDSTLKIQPAELGDSAMYLCASSLDSTDTQYFGPGTRLTVL.